The clone carrying this T cell receptor beta chain was seen ten or more times. This specimen comes from a study of CD8 T cells in ankylosing spondylitis. Trimming stripped 1 base from V and 4 bases from J, with 5 bases between. Looked up from germline, CDR1 is SGHRS and CDR2 is YFSETQ. The CDR3 loop spans 13 amino acids. MiXCR was run by TCRdb on the 5' RACE reads, yielding one entry per CDR3 protein. The sample lists about 220,000 distinct CDR3 sequences, roughly 24% occurring once. This rearrangement joins TRBV5-1 to TRBJ2-2, with D hard to call. The source is a male donor with ankylosing spondylitis or in good health (not recorded which). The sequencing sample was made of blood, either unsorted or a sorted T cell fraction (not recorded which). The CDR3 bases are TGCGCCAGCAGCTTGTATGGCACCGGGGAGCTGTTTTTT. Its protein is CASSLYGTGELFF. Using reference TRBV5-1 and TRBJ2-2 for the parts outside the CDR3, the full variable domain is KAGVTQTPRYLIKTRGQQVTLSCSPISGHRSVSWYQQTPGQGLQFLFEYFSETQRNKGNFPGRFSGRQFSNSRSEMNVSTLELGDSALYLCASSLYGTGELFFGEGSRLTVL.